The 30 T cell receptor beta chains listed next were all sequenced from one sample in a study of T cell responses to AZD1222 COVID-19 vaccine (dated by TCRdb to 2020 to 2023). In the paper's terms, the time point label means: about 28 days (+/-7) after the second vaccine dose. Library generation was performed with the immunoSEQ multiplex PCR assay. TCRdb holds this immuneACCESS table with in-frame rearrangements only. Some clones are missing; in checked studies, unresolved V genes explain under half, and the rest has no known cause. Recorded for this sample are about 130,000 clones; roughly 92% of them occurred a single time. Together, the top ten hold 1.1% of the sample. The sample here was peripheral blood, taken 28 days after the second AZD1222 dose. These receptors all stem from an adult who received the AZD1222 COVID-19 vaccine.

The V and J genes are TRBV7-2 and TRBJ2-7; 7 bases align to TRBD2. V was clipped by 6 bases and J by 1 base; unmatched bases: 9. Germline V lookup: CDR1 SGHTA, CDR2 FQGNSA. This CDR3 is built from 15 residues. CDR3 coding DNA: TGTGCCAGCAGAACCGGGGGAGCGGGGTCCTACGAGCAGTACTTC. Translating it yields CASRTGGAGSYEQYF.

The chain recombines TRBV4-2 with TRBJ1-1; D might be TRBD1 (5 bases). Germline lookup yields CDR1 LGHNA and CDR2 YNFKEQ. CDR3 size: 13 residues. Trimming removed 4 bases from V and 8 bases from J, with 14 bases in between. CDR3 region: CASSLPGRREAFF. The CDR3 bases are TGTGCCAGCAGCCTACCGGGGCGCCGAGAAGCTTTCTTT.

The chain recombines TRBV13 with TRBJ1-1; D gene ambiguous. V shed 5 bases and J shed 0 bases, with 16 bases lying between them. This CDR3 is 16 amino acids long. Germline V gives CDR1 PRHDT, CDR2 FYEKMQ (reference sequence). As DNA, the CDR3 is TGTGCCAGCAGCCACCTACTCCTATCCATGAACACTGAAGCTTTCTTT. This gives the protein CASSHLLLSMNTEAFF.

The CDR3 DNA is TGTGCCAGCAGCTTAGCGGCGCAGCCCTTCAACTATGGCTACACCTTC. Amino acid sequence: CASSLAAQPFNYGYTF. The rearrangement links TRBV7-2 to TRBJ1-2; D uncertain. Germline-derived CDR1 and CDR2 are SGHTA and FQGNSA. V was trimmed by 0 bases and J by 2 bases, leaving 13 bases between them. This CDR3 spans 16 amino acids.

The chain links TRBV6-6 to TRBJ1-4; 7 nucleotides match TRBD1. V trimming: 4 bases; J trimming: 7 bases; junction bases outside the gene matches: 6. The CDR3 extends over 14 amino acids. Germline V gene sequence: CDR1 MNHNY, CDR2 SVGAGI (reference sequence). The CDR3 loop reads CASSSPGQREKLFF. CDR3 bases: TGTGCCAGCAGTTCCCCGGGACAGCGTGAAAAACTGTTTTTT.

V gene TRBV27 combines with J gene TRBJ1-6; the match to TRBD1 covers 8 bases. CDR3 length: 15 amino acids. The V gene end was trimmed by 3 bases and the J gene end by 6 bases; junction bases not matched to a gene: 4. Looked up from germline, CDR1 is MNHEY and CDR2 is SMNVEV (reference sequence). CDR3 in amino acids: CASSLQGAGNSPLHF. The CDR3 DNA follows: TGTGCCAGCAGTTTGCAGGGGGCCGGTAATTCACCCCTCCACTTT.

The V and J genes are TRBV5-5 and TRBJ2-7; 7 nucleotides line up with TRBD1. Germline V gene sequence: CDR1 SGHKS, CDR2 YYEKEE (reference sequence). The CDR3 is 15 residues long. Trimming took 4 bases from V and 6 from J; bases not matched to a gene: 13. The CDR3 spells CASSPRQGTAVEQYF. The CDR3 coding sequence is TGTGCCAGCAGCCCCAGACAGGGAACGGCGGTCGAGCAGTACTTC.

Here the CDR3 reads CASSLGTVTSGEKLFF. In nucleotides, the CDR3 is TGTGCCAGCAGCCTTGGGACTGTCACTTCTGGGGAAAAACTGTTTTTT. This chain connects TRBV13 to TRBJ1-4, with D possibly TRBD1 on 5 matching bases. From germline, CDR1 is PRHDT and CDR2 FYEKMQ (reference sequence). With 5 bases removed from V and 8 bases from J, the gap between germline ends came to 21 bases. The CDR3 is made up of 16 amino acids.

The chain is built from TRBV5-1 and TRBJ2-3, with 9 nucleotides matching TRBD2. This CDR3 is built from 15 residues. Trimming removed 7 bases from V and 4 bases from J; junction bases left unmatched: 10. Per the germline V gene, CDR1 is SGHRS and CDR2 is YFSETQ. CDR3 protein: CASGIAGVNADTQYF. The CDR3 nucleotides are TGCGCCAGCGGCATAGCGGGAGTAAATGCAGATACGCAGTATTTT.

The chain has TRBV6-1 and TRBJ2-3, with D perhaps TRBD2 (6 bases). The CDR3 totals 11 residues. CDR1 and CDR2 (germline): MNHNS, SASEGT. Trimming removed 2 bases from V and 10 bases from J, with 7 bases in between. CDR3 sequence reads: CASSEWEAQYF. CDR3 nucleotides: TGTGCCAGCAGTGAATGGGAGGCGCAGTATTTT.

The chain joins TRBV7-2 to TRBJ2-1; 10 nucleotides agree with TRBD1. CDR1 is SGHTA and CDR2 is FQGNSA in the germline V gene. After removal of 5 bases from V and 9 bases from J, the junction contained 7 bases not matched to a gene. This CDR3 comprises 14 residues. The CDR3 DNA is TGTGCCAGCAGCCCCCCCCGGACAGGGGGTGAGCAGTTCTTC. This gives the protein CASSPPRTGGEQFF. The full variable domain, rest sourced from reference TRBV7-2 and TRBJ2-1, is GAGVSQSPSNKVTEKGKDVELRCDPISGHTALYWYRQSLGQGLEFLIYFQGNSAPDKSGLPSDRFSAERTGGSVSTLTIQRTQQEDSAVYLCASSPPRTGGEQFFGPGTRLTVL.

The chain joins TRBV2 to TRBJ2-3; D uncertain. The V and J ends lost 3 bases and 3 bases respectively, with 1 base between them. The CDR3 loop spans 11 amino acids. Germline lookup yields CDR1 SNHLY and CDR2 FYNNEI. The CDR3 region has the DNA TGTGCCAGCAGTGAGACAGATACGCAGTATTTT. Translated: CASSETDTQYF.

The chain has TRBV19 and TRBJ2-1; TRBD1 matches at 9 bases. From germline, CDR1 is LNHDA and CDR2 SQIVND (reference sequence). The junction had 6 bases not matched to a gene; V was cut back by 3 bases and J by 6 bases. This CDR3 has 15 amino acids. In DNA form, the CDR3 reads TGTGCCAGTAGTATCGGGACAGGGTCTGCCAATGAGCAGTTCTTC. Protein: CASSIGTGSANEQFF.

DNA for the CDR3: TGTGCCAGCAGCTTAGGTCGGACAGGGAGAAACACCATATATTTT. Amino acid sequence: CASSLGRTGRNTIYF. The chain couples TRBV11-2 to TRBJ1-3; 8 nucleotides match TRBD1. After removal of 1 base from V and 5 bases from J, the junction contained 4 bases not matched to a gene. This CDR3 is 15 amino acids long. Germline V gives CDR1 SGHAT, CDR2 FQNNGV.

This chain uses TRBV7-7 with TRBJ2-5; tentative D call: TRBD1 (6 bases). The CDR3 is 14 residues long. Germline loops: CDR1 SSHAT, CDR2 FNYEAQ (reference sequence). Trimming stripped 5 bases from V and 5 bases from J, with 15 bases between. DNA for the CDR3: TGTGCCAGCAGCACCGTCAGGGGATCGGAGACCCAGTACTTC. Translating it yields CASSTVRGSETQYF.

The chain recombines TRBV5-6 with TRBJ2-5; D tentatively reads TRBD1 or TRBD2 (5 bases each). This CDR3 has 12 residues. V lost 0 bases to trimming and J lost 8 bases, with 8 bases between them. Germline V lookup: CDR1 SGHDT, CDR2 YYEEEE. CDR3 in amino acids: CASSLGGDTQYF. In DNA, the CDR3 is TGTGCCAGCAGCTTGGGAGGGGACACCCAGTACTTC.

The chain is built from TRBV6-5 and TRBJ1-2, with TRBD1 matching over 10 bases. Per germline, CDR1 MNHEY and CDR2 SVGAGI. V was pared by 8 bases and J by 8 bases, with 11 bases of the junction left unmatched. The CDR3 has 14 residues. DNA of the CDR3: TGTGCCAGCCGCTACCGGGACAGGGGCTGGGGCTACACCTTC. As protein: CASRYRDRGWGYTF.

The chain is built from TRBV5-1 and TRBJ1-4; no clear D gene. This CDR3 region has 14 residues. Germline CDR1 SGHRS, CDR2 YFSETQ. The germline V and J ends were trimmed by 1 base and 0 bases, with 4 bases remaining between them. The chain's CDR3 is CASSLSSTNEKLFF. The CDR3 nucleotides are TGCGCCAGCAGCTTGTCCTCAACTAATGAAAAACTGTTTTTT.

The rearrangement uses TRBV2 and TRBJ2-3; a possible D gene is TRBD1 (6 bases). The CDR3 covers 14 residues. The germline V gene has CDR1 SNHLY and CDR2 FYNNEI. V was pared by 7 bases and J by 2 bases, with 13 bases between. This CDR3 is CASTIGQNTDTQYF. CDR3 nucleotide sequence: TGTGCCAGCACCATCGGACAGAACACAGATACGCAGTATTTT.

The V and J genes are TRBV18 and TRBJ1-1; D is uncertain. The CDR3 consists of 15 residues. Germline assignment: CDR1 KGHSH and CDR2 LQKENI. Trimming cost V 3 bases and J 1 base, with 12 bases left between them. CDR3 coding DNA: TGTGCCAGCTCACCCATAGCGGGCGCGAACACTGAAGCTTTCTTT. It codes for CASSPIAGANTEAFF.

This chain links TRBV6-5 with TRBJ1-1; perhaps TRBD1 as D (5 bases). From germline, CDR1 is MNHEY and CDR2 SVGAGI. The length of the CDR3 is 15 residues. V was pared by 10 bases and J by 6 bases, with 24 bases between. In nucleotides, the CDR3 is TGTGCCACCCGGGAGGAAGCTTCTCTAGGGGCTGAAGCTTTCTTT. It codes for CATREEASLGAEAFF.

This chain uses TRBV7-2 with TRBJ2-6; TRBD1 or TRBD2 may be the D gene (5 bases each). Germline V gene data show CDR1 as SGHTA and CDR2 as FQGNSA. V dropped 1 base and J dropped 0 bases, with 10 bases sitting between them. CDR3 length equals 17 residues. The CDR3 sequence is CASSLVGTDSGANVLTF. The CDR3 region has the DNA TGTGCCAGCAGCTTAGTCGGGACGGACTCTGGGGCCAACGTCCTGACTTTC.

The gene calls are TRBV19 and TRBJ1-1; 10 nucleotides agree with TRBD1. The CDR3 loop spans 15 amino acids. With 4 bases clipped from V and 5 bases from J, the junction kept 7 bases outside the gene matches. CDR1 LNHDA and CDR2 SQIVND come from the germline V gene (reference sequence). CDR3 bases: TGTGCCAGTAGTACGAGGACAGGGGGAGGAACTGAAGCTTTCTTT. Residues: CASSTRTGGGTEAFF.

The V gene is TRBV14, the J gene TRBJ2-4; D remains unclear. Germline loops: CDR1 SGHDN, CDR2 FVKESK. With 1 base removed from V and 0 bases from J, the gap between germline ends came to 7 bases. This CDR3 is 15 amino acids long. CDR3 residues: CASSQGVRAKNIQYF. In DNA form, the CDR3 reads TGTGCCAGCAGCCAAGGGGTTAGAGCCAAAAACATTCAGTACTTC. The full variable domain, rest sourced from reference TRBV14 and TRBJ2-4, is EAGVTQFPSHSVIEKGQTVTLRCDPISGHDNLYWYRRVMGKEIKFLLHFVKESKQDESGMPNNRFLAERTGGTYSTLKVQPAELEDSGVYFCASSQGVRAKNIQYFGAGTRLSVL.

This chain joins TRBV29-1 and TRBJ2-7; maybe TRBD1 (5 bases). There are 13 residues in the CDR3. V was cut by 4 bases and J by 3 bases, with 13 bases left in between. CDR1 SQVTM and CDR2 ANQGSEA come from the germline V gene. For the CDR3, the DNA is TGCAGCGTTGTATGGGGCACTGACTACGAGCAGTACTTC. Translated, it gives CSVVWGTDYEQYF.

The rearrangement uses TRBV13 and TRBJ1-6, with 7 bases lining up with TRBD1. From germline, CDR1 is PRHDT and CDR2 FYEKMQ (reference sequence). The CDR3 runs to 14 residues. With 5 bases clipped from V and 7 bases from J, the junction kept 5 bases outside the gene matches. CDR3 in DNA: TGTGCCAGCAGCGTGGACAGGACCAATTCACCCCTCCACTTT. Translating it yields CASSVDRTNSPLHF.

This chain joins TRBV4-2 and TRBJ1-2, with D maybe TRBD1 (5 bases). Germline V gene sequence: CDR1 LGHNA, CDR2 YNFKEQ. CDR3 size: 14 residues. Trimming shortened V by 7 bases and J by 2 bases, and 14 bases separated the two germline ends. The CDR3 region is CASNGGGGNYGYTF. CDR3 bases: TGTGCCAGCAACGGGGGTGGCGGGAACTATGGCTACACCTTC.

CDR3 nucleotide sequence: TGTGCCACCAGTGATGCCTCTTGGACTAGCGGGAGGGCACAAGAGACCCAGTACTTC. It is translated as CATSDASWTSGRAQETQYF. The chain couples TRBV24-1 to TRBJ2-5, with 15 nucleotides matching TRBD2. The CDR3 is 19 amino acids. The V and J ends lost 3 bases and 2 bases, in that order; junction bases with no gene match: 9. CDR1 and CDR2 from the germline V gene are KGHDR and SFDVKD.

This clone has just one count. This same CDR3 is encoded by further DNA sequences in the sample. The rearrangement links TRBV11-3 to TRBJ1-1; 8 nucleotides agree with TRBD1. CDR3 length equals 15 residues. CDR1 and CDR2 (germline): SGHNT, YENEEA. Germline trimming cut 0 bases from V and 3 bases from J; bases unmatched to any gene: 3. The CDR3 sequence is CASSLDQGADTEAFF. The CDR3 DNA follows: TGTGCCAGCAGCTTAGATCAGGGGGCGGACACTGAAGCTTTCTTT.

The chain is built from TRBV7-3 and TRBJ2-1, with D perhaps TRBD1 (5 bases). Trimming left V 5 bases short and J 6 bases short, with 14 bases between. The germline V gene has CDR1 SGHTA and CDR2 FQGTGA. This CDR3 has 14 residues. DNA for the CDR3: TGTGCCAGCAGCCGTCATCCCCAGGGCAATGAGCAGTTCTTC. It specifies CASSRHPQGNEQFF. Filled out from reference TRBV7-3 and TRBJ2-1, the complete variable domain reads GAGVSQTPSNKVTEKGKYVELRCDPISGHTALYWYRQSLGQGPEFLIYFQGTGAADDSGLPNDRFFAVRPEGSVSTLKIQRTERGDSAVYLCASSRHPQGNEQFFGPGTRLTVL.